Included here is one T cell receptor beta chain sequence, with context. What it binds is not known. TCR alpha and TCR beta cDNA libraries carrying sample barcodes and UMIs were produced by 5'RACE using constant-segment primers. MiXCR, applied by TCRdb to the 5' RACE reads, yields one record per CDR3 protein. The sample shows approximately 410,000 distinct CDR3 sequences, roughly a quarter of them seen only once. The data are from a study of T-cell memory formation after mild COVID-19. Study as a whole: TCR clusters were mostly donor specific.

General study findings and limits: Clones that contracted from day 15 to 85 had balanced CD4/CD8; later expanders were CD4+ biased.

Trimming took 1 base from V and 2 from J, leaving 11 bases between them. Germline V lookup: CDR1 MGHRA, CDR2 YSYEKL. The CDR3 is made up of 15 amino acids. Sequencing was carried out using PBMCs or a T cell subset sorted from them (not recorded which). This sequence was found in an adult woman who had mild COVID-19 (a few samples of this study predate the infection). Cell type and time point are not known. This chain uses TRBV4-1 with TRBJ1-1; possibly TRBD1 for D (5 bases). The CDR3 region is CASSQVEWGNTEAFF. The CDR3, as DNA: TGCGCCAGCAGCCAAGTAGAATGGGGCAACACTGAAGCTTTCTTT.